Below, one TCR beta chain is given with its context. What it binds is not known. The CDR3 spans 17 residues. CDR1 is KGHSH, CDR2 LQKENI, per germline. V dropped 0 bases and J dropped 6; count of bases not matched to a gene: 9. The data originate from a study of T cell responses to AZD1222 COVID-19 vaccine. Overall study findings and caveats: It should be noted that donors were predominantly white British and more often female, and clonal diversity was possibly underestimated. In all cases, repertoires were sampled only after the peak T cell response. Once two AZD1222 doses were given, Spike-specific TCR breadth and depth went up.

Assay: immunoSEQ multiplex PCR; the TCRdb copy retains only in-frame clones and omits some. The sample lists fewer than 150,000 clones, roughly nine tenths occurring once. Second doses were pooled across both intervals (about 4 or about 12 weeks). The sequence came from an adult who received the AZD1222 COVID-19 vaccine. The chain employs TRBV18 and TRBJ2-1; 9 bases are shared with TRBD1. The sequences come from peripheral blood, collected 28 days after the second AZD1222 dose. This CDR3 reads CASSPPRLQGAVNEQFF. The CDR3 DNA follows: TGTGCCAGCTCACCACCACGTTTACAGGGGGCGGTCAATGAGCAGTTCTTC.